The 18 T cell receptor beta chains given below trace back to one sample, sequenced in a study of chemoradiotherapy in HPV16-positive cancers. Only in-frame clones appear in the TCRdb table, and some are missing; sequencing was by immunoSEQ multiplex PCR. The sample includes fewer than 25,000 clones, roughly 92% of them seen just once. This material consisted of blood, taken from a patient who underwent chemoradiotherapy. All receptors derive from a human donor with HPV-associated anogenital cancer.

V and J are TRBV29-1 and TRBJ2-6, with TRBD1 as a possible D gene (6 bases). In germline, CDR1 is SQVTM, CDR2 ANQGSEA. The CDR3 length is 16 residues. V lost 3 bases and J lost 0, with 12 bases in between. DNA for the CDR3: TGCAGCGTTGACTCACAGGGATCCTCTGGGGCCAACGTCCTGACTTTC. Amino acids: CSVDSQGSSGANVLTF.

The V gene is TRBV5-4, the J gene TRBJ2-6, with D unresolved. V lost 4 bases to trimming and J lost 0 bases, with 14 bases between them. This CDR3 is built from 17 residues. Germline assignment: CDR1 SGHNT and CDR2 YYREEE (reference sequence). The CDR3: CASSRPWEVSGANVLTF. The CDR3, as DNA: TGTGCCAGCAGCCGCCCCTGGGAAGTCTCTGGGGCCAACGTCCTGACTTTC.

The chain joins TRBV7-2 to TRBJ2-7; perhaps TRBD2 as D (11 bases). This CDR3 contains 19 residues. The V and J ends lost 5 bases and 2 bases respectively, with 28 bases between them. CDR1 and CDR2 from the germline V gene are SGHTA and FQGNSA. CDR3 protein: CASSDGTGVLSGGAYEQYF. As DNA, the CDR3 is TGTGCCAGCAGCGACGGGACAGGGGTACTTAGCGGGGGGGCCTACGAGCAGTACTTC.

The genes are TRBV7-2 and TRBJ2-3, with 9 bases aligning to TRBD2. The junction had 11 bases not matched to a gene; V was cut back by 3 bases and J by 1 base. The CDR3 loop spans 18 amino acids. Looked up from germline, CDR1 is SGHTA and CDR2 is FQGNSA. The CDR3 nucleotides read TGTGCCAGCAGCTTCCACCCGACTAGCGGATATCGCACAGATACGCAGTATTTT. Its translation is CASSFHPTSGYRTDTQYF. Full variable domain (missing parts from reference TRBV7-2 and TRBJ2-3): GAGVSQSPSNKVTEKGKDVELRCDPISGHTALYWYRQSLGQGLEFLIYFQGNSAPDKSGLPSDRFSAERTGGSVSTLTIQRTQQEDSAVYLCASSFHPTSGYRTDTQYFGPGTRLTVL.

A single count supports this clone. This chain uses TRBV28 with TRBJ1-1, with TRBD1 matching 7 bases. The V and J ends lost 3 bases and 10 bases, in that order; junction bases with no gene match: 17. Looked up from germline, CDR1 is MDHEN and CDR2 is SYDVKM. This CDR3 is built from 16 residues. The CDR3 protein is CASSFVRTTGAEGAFF. The CDR3 DNA is TGTGCCAGCAGTTTTGTTCGGACAACAGGGGCGGAAGGAGCTTTCTTT.

The chain links TRBV15 to TRBJ2-2, with a tentative D call TRBD2 (5 bases). The CDR3 extends over 15 amino acids. CDR1 is LNHNV, CDR2 YYDKDF, per germline (reference sequence). V was clipped by 0 bases and J by 6 bases, with 11 bases between them. CDR3: CATSRDRGSPGELFF. The CDR3, as DNA: TGTGCCACCAGCAGAGATAGAGGGTCCCCCGGGGAGCTGTTTTTT.

The V gene is TRBV5-4, the J gene TRBJ2-4; possibly TRBD1 or TRBD2 for D (5 bases each). From germline, CDR1 is SGHNT and CDR2 YYREEE (reference sequence). This CDR3 contains 16 residues. Trimming removed 3 bases at V and 5 bases at J, with 18 bases between. The DNA of the CDR3 is TGTGCCAGCAGCTACGGCCCGGGGACGGCCCAAAACATTCAGTACTTC. Encoded protein: CASSYGPGTAQNIQYF.

The rearrangement joins TRBV5-1 to TRBJ1-2; D gene uncertain. The CDR3 totals 14 residues. Germline loops: CDR1 SGHRS, CDR2 YFSETQ. Trimming took off 1 base at V and 5 bases at J, with 12 bases between the two ends. CDR3: CASSLTFQDYGYTF. DNA of the CDR3: TGCGCCAGCAGCTTGACATTCCAGGATTATGGCTACACCTTC.

The CDR3 nucleotides are TGTGCCAGCAGCTTACTGGGACCTCAGGACTACAATGAGCAGTTCTTC. The encoded protein is CASSLLGPQDYNEQFF. The chain employs TRBV7-9 and TRBJ2-1, with D perhaps being TRBD1 or TRBD2 (5 bases each). Per germline, CDR1 SEHNR and CDR2 FQNEAQ (reference sequence). The CDR3 length is 16 residues. V lost 2 bases and J lost 3, with 14 bases in between.

The rearrangement uses TRBV19 and TRBJ1-2; 8 bases line up with TRBD1. J was trimmed by 0 bases and V by 10 bases; bases with no gene match: 13. The CDR3 spans 16 residues. Germline V gives CDR1 LNHDA, CDR2 SQIVND (reference sequence). The CDR3 is CATLPLGQASNYGYTF. Written as DNA, the CDR3 is TGTGCCACCCTGCCCTTGGGACAGGCGTCTAACTATGGCTACACCTTC.

The chain is built from TRBV15 and TRBJ1-1; D is unclear. The length of the CDR3 is 14 residues. Germline V gene lookup returns CDR1 LNHNV and CDR2 YYDKDF (reference sequence). V gave up 1 base and J gave up 1 base, with 7 bases separating them. The CDR3 coding sequence is TGTGCCACCAGCAGAGCCGCCAGGAACACTGAAGCTTTCTTT. Encoded protein: CATSRAARNTEAFF.

The J gene is TRBJ2-7, the V gene TRBV4-1; TRBD1 or TRBD2 may be the D gene (5 bases each). The germline gives CDR1 MGHRA, CDR2 YSYEKL. This CDR3 has 14 amino acids. Trimming removed 4 bases at V and 5 bases at J, with 15 bases between. CDR3 coding DNA: TGCGCCAGCAGCCCTTGGGGGACCCTGGACGAGCAGTACTTC. Its translation is CASSPWGTLDEQYF.

This rearrangement joins TRBV6-4 to TRBJ2-3, with TRBD2 matching over 7 bases. The CDR3 spans 16 residues. V was clipped by 0 bases and J by 2 bases; unmatched bases: 5. Per the germline V gene, CDR1 is MRHNA and CDR2 is SNTAGT. In nucleotides, the CDR3 is TGTGCCAGCAGTGACTCGTCGGGGGGAAACACAGATACGCAGTATTTT. It specifies CASSDSSGGNTDTQYF.

The rearrangement uses TRBV7-9 and TRBJ1-3; D unclear. V lost 2 bases, J lost 0 bases, and 5 bases lay in between. The length of the CDR3 is 14 residues. From germline, CDR1 is SEHNR and CDR2 FQNEAQ (reference sequence). The CDR3 DNA is TGTGCCAGCAGCTTAACTCTCTCTGGAAACACCATATATTTT. Protein product: CASSLTLSGNTIYF.

The J gene is TRBJ1-4, the V gene TRBV7-9; D may be TRBD1 (6 bases). Trimming stripped 5 bases from V and 8 bases from J, with 18 bases between. CDR1 and CDR2 from the germline V gene are SEHNR and FQNEAQ (reference sequence). The CDR3 has 15 amino acids. CDR3 nucleotides: TGTGCCAGCAGCGCCCGGGGACACGGTTCAGAAAAACTGTTTTTT. Translation gives CASSARGHGSEKLFF.

V and J are TRBV19 and TRBJ1-2, with 12 bases identical to TRBD1. Losses at the gene ends were 5 bases for V and 6 bases for J; bases not matched to a gene: 7. The CDR3 runs to 15 residues. CDR1 is LNHDA and CDR2 is SQIVND in the germline V gene (reference sequence). CDR3 bases: TGTGCCAGTAGTTTCGGGACAGGGGGCACGGATGGCTACACCTTC. Protein: CASSFGTGGTDGYTF. Drawing the rest from reference TRBV19 and TRBJ1-2, the complete variable domain is DGGITQSPKYLFRKEGQNVTLSCEQNLNHDAMYWYRQDPGQGLRLIYYSQIVNDFQKGDIAEGYSVSREKKESFPLTVTSAQKNPTAFYLCASSFGTGGTDGYTFGSGTRLTVV.

The chain employs TRBV4-3 and TRBJ2-1; 11 bases fit TRBD2. Germline V lookup: CDR1 LGHNA, CDR2 YSLEER. J gave up 3 bases and V 4 bases, and 5 bases lay outside the gene matches. CDR3 length equals 16 residues. The CDR3 protein is CASSPLAGGLYNEQFF. DNA for the CDR3: TGCGCCAGCAGCCCTTTAGCGGGAGGGCTCTACAATGAGCAGTTCTTC.

The CDR3: CASSFTSRYEQFF. The CDR3, as DNA: TGTGCCAGCAGTTTTACTAGCAGGTATGAGCAGTTCTTC. The genes are TRBV28 and TRBJ2-1, with a tentative D call TRBD2 (6 bases). The V end lost 3 bases, the J end lost 8 bases, and 11 bases lay between the germline ends. There are 13 residues in the CDR3. The germline CDR1 and CDR2 sequences are MDHEN and SYDVKM.